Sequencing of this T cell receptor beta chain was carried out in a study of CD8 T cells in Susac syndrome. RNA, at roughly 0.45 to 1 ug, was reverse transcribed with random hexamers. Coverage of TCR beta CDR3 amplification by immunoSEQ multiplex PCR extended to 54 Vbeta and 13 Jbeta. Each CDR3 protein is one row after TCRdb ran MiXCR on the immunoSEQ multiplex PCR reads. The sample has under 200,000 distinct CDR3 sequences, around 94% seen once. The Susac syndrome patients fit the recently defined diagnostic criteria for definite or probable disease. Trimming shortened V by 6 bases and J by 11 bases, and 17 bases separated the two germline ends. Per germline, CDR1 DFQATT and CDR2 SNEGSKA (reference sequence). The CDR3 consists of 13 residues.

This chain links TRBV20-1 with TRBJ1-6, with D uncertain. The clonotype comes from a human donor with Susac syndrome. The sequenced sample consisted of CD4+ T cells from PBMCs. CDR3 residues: CSAKLAGNTPLHF. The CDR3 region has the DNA TGCAGTGCCAAACTGGCGGGGAATACACCCCTCCACTTT.